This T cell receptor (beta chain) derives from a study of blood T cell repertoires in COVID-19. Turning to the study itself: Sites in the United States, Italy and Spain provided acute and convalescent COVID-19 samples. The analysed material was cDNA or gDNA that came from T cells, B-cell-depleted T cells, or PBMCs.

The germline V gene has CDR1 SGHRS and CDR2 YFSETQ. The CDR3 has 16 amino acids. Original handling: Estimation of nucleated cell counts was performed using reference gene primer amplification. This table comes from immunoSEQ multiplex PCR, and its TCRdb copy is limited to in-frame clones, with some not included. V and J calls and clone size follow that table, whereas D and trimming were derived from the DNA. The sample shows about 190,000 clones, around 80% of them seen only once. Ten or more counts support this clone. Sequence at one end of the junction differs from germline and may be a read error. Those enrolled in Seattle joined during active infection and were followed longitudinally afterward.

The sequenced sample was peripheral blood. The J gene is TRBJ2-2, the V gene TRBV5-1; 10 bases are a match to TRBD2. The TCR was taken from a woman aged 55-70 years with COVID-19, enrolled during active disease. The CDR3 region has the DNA TGCGCCACCAGCCCCCTAGCGGGGGCGAACACCGGGGAGCTGTTTTTT. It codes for CATSPLAGANTGELFF.